Shown below are 21 T cell receptor beta chains from a single sample sequenced in a study of cytomegalovirus exposure and HLA in healthy donors. Primers included in the PCR were 60 Vbeta and 13 Jbeta primers. The method was immunoSEQ multiplex PCR; TCRdb's version includes in-frame clones alone and lacks a portion of them. The data hold roughly 150,000 clones, with less than 85% observed a single time. The specimen was PBMCs. These receptors came from a woman between 50 and 59 years old in good health and CMV-seropositive.

The chain has TRBV11-2 and TRBJ2-7, with TRBD2 matching 8 bases. Germline V gene lookup returns CDR1 SGHAT and CDR2 FQNNGV. V trimming: 5 bases; J trimming: 2 bases; junction bases outside the gene matches: 2. CDR3 length: 13 residues. This chain's CDR3 is CASSVGLAYEQYF. DNA of the CDR3: TGTGCCAGCAGCGTGGGACTAGCCTACGAGCAGTACTTC.

The V call is TRBV5-4, the J call TRBJ2-7, with 9 bases that match TRBD1. Germline loops: CDR1 SGHNT, CDR2 YYREEE (reference sequence). The CDR3 loop spans 15 amino acids. Trimming took 1 base from V and 5 from J; bases not matched to a gene: 7. CDR3 in amino acids: CASSLTGTGKDEQYF. The CDR3 DNA follows: TGTGCCAGCAGCTTGACCGGGACAGGGAAGGACGAGCAGTACTTC.

The rearrangement uses TRBV7-9 and TRBJ2-3; D gene unclear. V was cut by 0 bases and J by 2 bases, with 12 bases left in between. This CDR3 has 16 residues. Germline loops: CDR1 SEHNR, CDR2 FQNEAQ (reference sequence). CDR3 in amino acids: CASSLARQPSTDTQYF. In DNA form, the CDR3 reads TGTGCCAGCAGCTTAGCGCGTCAACCTTCCACAGATACGCAGTATTTT.

This sequence joins TRBV29-1 and TRBJ1-3, with a weak D call TRBD1 (5 bases). The CDR3 has 12 residues. The V end was cut by 7 bases, the J end by 4 bases, with 11 bases between. CDR1 and CDR2 from the germline V gene are SQVTM and ANQGSEA. The CDR3 DNA reads TGCAGCGCGACAGATGGAGGAAACACCATATATTTT. Translated, it gives CSATDGGNTIYF. Full variable domain (missing parts from reference TRBV29-1 and TRBJ1-3): SAVISQKPSRDICQRGTSLTIQCQVDSQVTMMFWYRQQPGQSLTLIATANQGSEATYESGFVIDKFPISRPNLTFSTLTVSNMSPEDSSIYLCSATDGGNTIYFGEGSWLTVV.

The chain employs TRBV19 and TRBJ1-1; 8 nucleotides match TRBD1. Germline CDR1 is LNHDA and CDR2 is SQIVND (reference sequence). V lost 11 bases to trimming and J lost 1 base; unmatched junction nucleotides: 6. The CDR3 contains 13 residues. The CDR3, as DNA: TGTGCCGCTAAAACAGGGGGGAACACTGAAGCTTTCTTT. Translation gives CAAKTGGNTEAFF.

The rearrangement uses TRBV9 and TRBJ2-1; possible D gene TRBD1, 6 bases. The CDR3 is 16 amino acids. V lost 4 bases, J lost 0 bases, and 14 bases lay in between. Germline-derived CDR1 and CDR2 are SGDLS and YYNGEE. The CDR3: CASSTGRDNSYNEQFF. Written as DNA, the CDR3 is TGTGCCAGCAGCACCGGCCGGGACAACTCCTACAATGAGCAGTTCTTC. The whole variable domain, filled in from reference TRBV9 and TRBJ2-1, reads DSGVTQTPKHLITATGQRVTLRCSPRSGDLSVYWYQQSLDQGLQFLIQYYNGEERAKGNILERFSAQQFPDLHSELNLSSLELGDSALYFCASSTGRDNSYNEQFFGPGTRLTVL.

V and J are TRBV5-4 and TRBJ1-2; TRBD1 matches 8 bases. With 4 bases clipped from V and 6 bases from J, the junction kept 11 bases outside the gene matches. The V gene's germline CDR1 is SGHNT and CDR2 YYREEE (reference sequence). There are 15 residues in the CDR3. The CDR3: CASSPTPDRVDGYTF. The CDR3 region has the DNA TGTGCCAGCAGCCCCACTCCGGACAGGGTAGATGGCTACACCTTC.

This chain connects TRBV4-1 to TRBJ2-7, with D uncertain. Germline assignment: CDR1 MGHRA and CDR2 YSYEKL. V was pared by 1 base and J by 3 bases, with 10 bases between. CDR3 length equals 14 residues. The CDR3 is CASSQAGGHYEQYF. CDR3 sequence (DNA): TGCGCCAGCAGCCAAGCGGGTGGCCACTACGAGCAGTACTTC.

The sample holds a few counts of this clone. Its ends do not fully match the called genes, so a read error is possible. The chain combines TRBV5-1 with TRBJ2-7; 8 positions agree with TRBD2. Germline CDR1 reads SGHRS; CDR2 reads YFSETQ. This CDR3 is built from 14 residues. The CDR3 nucleotides read TGCGCCAGCAGCACCAGGACTAGCTCCAACGAGCAGTACTTC. It translates to CASSTRTSSNEQYF.

The chain joins TRBV27 to TRBJ1-6; the match to TRBD1 covers 7 bases. This CDR3 region has 16 residues. Germline assignment: CDR1 MNHEY and CDR2 SMNVEV (reference sequence). V lost 3 bases and J lost 0; bases outside the gene matches: 2. The CDR3 coding sequence is TGTGCCAGCAGTTTCGCAGGGGGCTCCTATAATTCACCCCTCCACTTT. Protein sequence: CASSFAGGSYNSPLHF.

This clone was seen a handful of times. The rearrangement links TRBV21-1 to TRBJ1-6. TRBV21-1 has pseudogene status. CDR3 size: 14 residues. The CDR3 bases are TGTGCCAGCAGCAAAATCGACTTCCTTGAGACCCTCCACTTT. Translated: CASSKIDFLETLHF.

This rearrangement joins TRBV14 to TRBJ2-3; 8 bases match TRBD1. This CDR3 contains 13 residues. Germline lookup yields CDR1 SGHDN and CDR2 FVKESK. Trimming took 10 bases from V and 2 from J; bases not matched to a gene: 5. The CDR3 region has the DNA TGTGCCAAAGACAGGGGTAACACAGATACGCAGTATTTT. It yields the protein CAKDRGNTDTQYF.

The V and J genes are TRBV5-1 and TRBJ2-6, with D possibly TRBD1 on 5 matching bases. Trimming took 3 bases from V and 2 from J, leaving 9 bases between them. Germline V lookup: CDR1 SGHRS, CDR2 YFSETQ. The CDR3 runs to 15 residues. Here the CDR3 DNA reads TGCGCCAGCAGCTCTTTCAGGGCTGGGGCCAACGTCCTGACTTTC. It encodes CASSSFRAGANVLTF.

This clone was found once. The V gene is TRBV5-1, the J gene TRBJ2-1; D uncertain. The CDR3 totals 14 residues. The V end lost 0 bases, the J end lost 4 bases, and 8 bases lay between the germline ends. CDR1 and CDR2 (germline): SGHRS, YFSETQ. The CDR3 region has the DNA TGCGCCAGCAGCTTGGGAGGTGGATACAATGAGCAGTTCTTC. It translates to CASSLGGGYNEQFF.

This sequence joins TRBV9 and TRBJ1-3; D unclear. The CDR3 covers 14 residues. Germline V gene data show CDR1 as SGDLS and CDR2 as YYNGEE. Trimming removed 0 bases at V and 4 bases at J, with 8 bases between. The CDR3 spells CASSVGAAGNTIYF. The CDR3 nucleotides are TGTGCCAGCAGCGTAGGGGCAGCAGGAAACACCATATATTTT.

This clone was observed once. This chain connects TRBV9 to TRBJ2-1; 10 bases fit TRBD2. The CDR3 loop spans 16 amino acids. The germline V gene has CDR1 SGDLS and CDR2 YYNGEE. Trimming cost V 1 base and J 4 bases; bases outside gene matches: 5. This chain's CDR3 is CASSVRLAGEYNEQFF. The DNA of the CDR3 is TGTGCCAGCAGCGTAAGGCTAGCGGGGGAGTACAATGAGCAGTTCTTC.

The chain combines TRBV7-9 with TRBJ2-6, with D perhaps TRBD1 (6 bases). The CDR3 consists of 14 residues. Germline values: CDR1 SEHNR, CDR2 FQNEAQ (reference sequence). V dropped 2 bases and J dropped 12 bases, with 14 bases sitting between them. DNA of the CDR3: TGTGCCAGCAGCTTAACGGGACAAAACTCCGTCCTGACTTTC. It yields the protein CASSLTGQNSVLTF. Drawing the rest from reference TRBV7-9 and TRBJ2-6, the complete variable domain is DTGVSQNPRHKITKRGQNVTFRCDPISEHNRLYWYRQTLGQGPEFLTYFQNEAQLEKSRLLSDRFSAERPKGSFSTLEIQRTEQGDSAMYLCASSLTGQNSVLTFGAGSRLTVL.

The rearrangement links TRBV7-2 to TRBJ1-6; 11 bases match TRBD1. This CDR3 has 16 amino acids. V was clipped by 2 bases and J by 7 bases; unmatched bases: 4. CDR1 is SGHTA and CDR2 is FQGNSA in the germline V gene. CDR3 loop: CASSLYGQGANSPLHF. The CDR3 DNA is TGTGCCAGCAGCTTATACGGACAGGGGGCCAATTCACCCCTCCACTTT.

This chain connects TRBV19 to TRBJ1-5; perhaps TRBD1 as D (5 bases). The germline V gene has CDR1 LNHDA and CDR2 SQIVND (reference sequence). The CDR3 is made up of 14 amino acids. Trimming took off 5 bases at V and 0 bases at J, with 8 bases between the two ends. Written as DNA, the CDR3 is TGTGCCAGTAGTCAGGGATATAGCAATCAGCCCCAGCATTTT. Translated: CASSQGYSNQPQHF. The variable domain in full, with the rest retrieved from reference TRBV19 and TRBJ1-5, is DGGITQSPKYLFRKEGQNVTLSCEQNLNHDAMYWYRQDPGQGLRLIYYSQIVNDFQKGDIAEGYSVSREKKESFPLTVTSAQKNPTAFYLCASSQGYSNQPQHFGDGTRLSIL.

The chain is built from TRBV6-1 and TRBJ2-3; TRBD1 aligns across 7 bases. Germline V gene lookup returns CDR1 MNHNS and CDR2 SASEGT. The CDR3 is made up of 16 amino acids. The J segment lost 2 bases and the V segment lost 4 bases, leaving 9 bases of the junction unmatched. The CDR3 DNA sequence: TGTGCCAGCAGTGGAAGGACAGGTCGACTCACAGATACGCAGTATTTT. Its translation: CASSGRTGRLTDTQYF.

The V and J genes are TRBV4-3 and TRBJ1-2, with TRBD1 identical over 7 bases. The germline V gene has CDR1 LGHNA and CDR2 YSLEER. This CDR3 is 15 amino acids long. V shed 1 base, J shed 4 bases, and the junction held 6 bases outside the gene matches. CDR3 nucleotides: TGCGCCAGCAGCCAAGGACAGGGAACGGCCTATGGCTACACCTTC. This translates into CASSQGQGTAYGYTF.